These T cell receptor beta chains were read from a single sample in a study of shared clonotypes between healthy human individuals. Method: immunoSEQ multiplex PCR; TCRdb's copy keeps in-frame clones and lacks some. Of some 1.4 million clones in the sample, approximately 97% were seen once. The sequencing input was naive CD4+ T cells sorted from blood. Receptor source: a man aged 25 to 45 in good health. Both conserved end residues are part of each CDR3. A D gene is named only where the DNA matches it firmly. The size of a clone is reported for some rows only, either as once, few or many, or as a class for expanded clones.

D	size	J	V	CDR3	DNA
TRBD1	-	TRBJ1-5	TRBV5-1	CASARTGGNQPQHF	TGCGCCAGCGCCCGGACAGGCGGCAATCAGCCCCAGCATTTT
-	-	TRBJ2-7	TRBV7-6	CASSDLYEQYF	TGTGCCAGCAGCGATCTTTACGAGCAGTACTTC
-	once	TRBJ2-1	TRBV5-1	CASDLEQFF	TGCGCCAGCGATTTAGAGCAGTTCTTC
TRBD1	-	TRBJ2-7	TRBV19	CASSIAQGATYEQYF	TGTGCCAGTAGTATAGCCCAGGGGGCCACCTACGAGCAGTACTTC
-	-	TRBJ2-5	TRBV11-2	CASSLAEETQYF	TGTGCCAGCAGCTTAGCCGAAGAGACCCAGTACTTC
-	-	TRBJ2-7	TRBV27	CASSFLDRPYEQYF	TGTGCCAGCAGTTTTTTGGATAGACCCTACGAGCAGTACTTC
-	-	TRBJ1-5	TRBV6-6	CASTITGNQPQHF	TGTGCCAGCACCATTACGGGTAATCAGCCCCAGCATTTT
-	-	TRBJ2-5	TRBV19	CASSIDLQPLHF	TGTGCCAGTAGTATAGATCTGCAGCCCCTTCACTTC
TRBD1	-	TRBJ2-7	TRBV27	CASRRQGARAVYEQYF	TGTGCCAGCAGACGTCAGGGGGCGCGGGCGGTCTACGAGCAGTACTTC
-	-	TRBJ1-1	TRBV6-1	CASSGRVPTEAFF	TGTGCCAGCAGCGGGCGGGTACCCACTGAAGCTTTCTTT
TRBD1	-	TRBJ2-7	TRBV5-8	CASSTDRGLHEQYF	TGTGCCAGCAGTACGGACAGGGGGCTCCACGAGCAGTACTTC
TRBD2	-	TRBJ2-1	TRBV29-1	CSPVGGGNEQFF	TGCAGCCCTGTTGGGGGGGGCAATGAGCAGTTCTTC
-	-	TRBJ1-1	TRBV7-3	CASSPVGGVTEAFF	TGTGCCAGCAGCCCGGTTGGGGGGGTCACTGAAGCTTTCTTT
-	-	TRBJ1-3	TRBV5-1	CASSPGGGSSGNTIYF	TGCGCCAGCAGCCCGGGGGGAGGAAGCTCTGGAAACACCATATATTTT
-	-	TRBJ2-3	TRBV29-1	CSAHPRYTDTQYF	TGCAGCGCCCACCCGCGGTACACAGATACGCAGTATTTT
-	-	TRBJ2-2	TRBV18	CASSPLLTNTGELFF	TGTGCCAGCTCACCACTGCTCACGAACACCGGGGAGCTGTTTTTT
-	-	TRBJ1-1	TRBV29-1	CSVTPTVNTEAFF	TGCAGCGTTACACCCACAGTGAACACTGAAGCTTTCTTT
-	-	TRBJ2-5	TRBV5-6	CASSAPGLKETQYF	TGTGCCAGCAGCGCCCCGGGACTGAAAGAGACCCAGTACTTC
-	-	TRBJ2-7	TRBV11-1	CASSLFPSGEQYF	TGTGCCAGCAGCTTATTCCCTTCGGGAGAGCAGTACTTC
-	-	TRBJ1-5	TRBV19	CASSIKVQPQHF	TGTGCCAGTAGTATTAAGGTTCAGCCCCAGCATTTT
TRBD1	-	TRBJ1-5	TRBV7-2	CASSPRTGTSNQPQHF	TGTGCCAGCAGCCCAAGGACAGGGACAAGCAATCAGCCCCAGCATTTT
-	-	TRBJ1-4	TRBV5-6	CASSTVLWGADATNEKLFF	TGTGCCAGCAGCACGGTCTTGTGGGGGGCAGATGCAACTAATGAAAAACTGTTTTTT
-	-	TRBJ1-1	TRBV9	CASSVATAWTEDGAFF	TGTGCCAGCAGCGTAGCTACTGCGTGGACAGAGGACGGAGCTTTCTTT
-	-	TRBJ1-4	TRBV9	CASSVGQGLNEKLFF	TGTGCCAGCAGCGTAGGGCAGGGACTAAACGAAAAACTGTTTTTT
-	-	TRBJ2-1	TRBV9	CASSVAGYNEQFF	TGTGCCAGCAGCGTAGCAGGGTACAATGAGCAGTTCTTC
TRBD2	-	TRBJ2-5	TRBV18	CASSPRTSGRVKETQYF	TGTGCCAGCTCACCAAGGACTAGCGGGAGGGTCAAAGAGACCCAGTACTTC
TRBD2	-	TRBJ2-1	TRBV10-1	CASSESGRGDEQFF	TGCGCCAGCAGTGAGTCGGGTCGGGGGGATGAGCAGTTCTTC
-	-	TRBJ2-2	TRBV28	CASSLIRQNTGELFF	TGTGCCAGCAGTTTAATCCGGCAGAACACCGGGGAGCTGTTTTTT
-	-	TRBJ2-7	TRBV2	CASSERWSSLYEQYF	TGTGCCAGCAGTGAAAGGTGGTCTAGCCTCTACGAGCAGTACTTC
-	-	TRBJ2-1	TRBV28	CASSFREWQFF	TGTGCCAGCAGTTTTCGGGAGTGGCAGTTCTTC
-	few	TRBJ2-3	TRBV18	CASSLTDTQYF	TGTGCCAGCTCACTCACAGATACGCAGTATTTT
-	-	TRBJ2-7	TRBV5-1	CASSSILASLTPYEQYF	TGCGCCAGCAGCTCTATTTTAGCGTCCCTCACTCCCTACGAGCAGTACTTC
TRBD1	-	TRBJ1-2	TRBV4-1	CASSQDPPTGGGYGYTF	TGCGCCAGCAGCCAAGACCCCCCGACAGGGGGCGGTTATGGCTACACCTTC
-	-	TRBJ1-1	TRBV2	CASTSDGGTEAFF	TGTGCCAGCACTTCGGACGGGGGCACTGAAGCTTTCTTT
-	-	TRBJ2-5	TRBV5-4	CASSFGRETQYF	TGTGCCAGCAGCTTTGGTCGTGAGACCCAGTACTTC
-	-	TRBJ1-1	TRBV10-3	CAISESGQQNTEAFF	TGTGCCATCAGTGAGTCCGGACAGCAGAACACTGAAGCTTTCTTT
-	-	TRBJ2-5	TRBV5-1	CASSLAGWETQYF	TGCGCCAGCAGCTTGGCCGGGTGGGAGACCCAGTACTTC
TRBD2	-	TRBJ2-7	TRBV5-1	CASSPGLPSGSYEQYF	TGCGCCAGCAGCCCCGGTCTGCCTAGCGGTTCCTACGAGCAGTACTTC
-	-	TRBJ2-7	TRBV28	CASSPYRVVRSYEQYF	TGTGCCAGCAGTCCCTATAGGGTGGTACGCTCCTACGAGCAGTACTTC
-	-	TRBJ1-5	TRBV7-9	CASSLDRSNQPQHF	TGTGCCAGCAGCTTAGACCGAAGCAATCAGCCCCAGCATTTT
-	-	TRBJ2-1	TRBV7-9	CASSLAREQFF	TGTGCCAGCAGCTTAGCACGTGAGCAGTTCTTC
TRBD2	-	TRBJ2-7	TRBV6-5	CASHGGLAPYEQYF	TGTGCCAGCCATGGCGGACTAGCGCCCTACGAGCAGTACTTC
-	-	TRBJ2-1	TRBV7-9	CASTVREVYNEQFF	TGTGCCAGCACCGTTCGCGAGGTTTACAATGAGCAGTTCTTC
-	-	TRBJ1-1	TRBV6-6	CASSLSPRGNTEAFF	TGTGCCAGCTCCCTCAGCCCCAGGGGGAACACTGAAGCTTTCTTT
TRBD1	-	TRBJ2-7	TRBV5-1	CASSLIRDRALYEQYF	TGCGCCAGCAGCTTGATCCGGGACAGGGCCCTCTACGAGCAGTACTTC
-	-	TRBJ2-7	TRBV10-2	CASTVLGAYEQYF	TGCGCCAGCACGGTGCTGGGGGCCTACGAGCAGTACTTC
-	-	TRBJ1-2	TRBV20-1	CSAARSGGYTF	TGCAGTGCTGCCCGAAGCGGTGGCTACACCTTC
-	-	TRBJ2-2	TRBV9	CASSTAGGALTGELFF	TGTGCCAGCAGTACGGCAGGCGGGGCCCTAACGGGGGAGCTGTTTTTT
-	-	TRBJ2-5	TRBV5-4	CASSHGARETQYF	TGTGCCAGCAGCCACGGGGCAAGAGAGACCCAGTACTTC
TRBD2	-	TRBJ2-2	TRBV5-1	CASSALAPNTGELFF	TGCGCCAGCAGCGCACTAGCGCCGAACACCGGGGAGCTGTTTTTT
TRBD1	-	TRBJ1-4	TRBV7-6	CASSQPGQGRKLFF	TGTGCCAGCAGCCAGCCGGGACAGGGCAGAAAACTGTTTTTT
-	-	TRBJ2-1	TRBV2	CATKTGSNNEQFF	TGTGCCACCAAAACGGGCTCAAACAATGAGCAGTTCTTC
TRBD2	-	TRBJ2-7	TRBV9	CASSVDVGGAAAYEQYF	TGTGCCAGCAGCGTAGATGTCGGGGGGGCAGCCGCTTACGAGCAGTACTTC
TRBD1	-	TRBJ2-2	TRBV11-2	CASSPGQRDTGELFF	TGTGCCAGCAGTCCGGGACAGAGAGACACCGGGGAGCTGTTTTTT